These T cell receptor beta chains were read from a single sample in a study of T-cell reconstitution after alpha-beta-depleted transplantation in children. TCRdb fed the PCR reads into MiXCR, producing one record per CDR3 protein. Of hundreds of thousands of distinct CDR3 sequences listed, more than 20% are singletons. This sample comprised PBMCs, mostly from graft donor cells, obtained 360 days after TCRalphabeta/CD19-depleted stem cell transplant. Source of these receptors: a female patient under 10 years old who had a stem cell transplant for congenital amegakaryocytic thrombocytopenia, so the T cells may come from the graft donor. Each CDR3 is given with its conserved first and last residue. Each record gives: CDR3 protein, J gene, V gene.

CASSRPGTNTEAFF	TRBJ1-1	TRBV4-1
CASSQNSATNTEAFF	TRBJ1-1	TRBV18
CASSLWIFGNTIYF	TRBJ1-3	TRBV5-6
CASSIRAGNTGELFF	TRBJ2-2	TRBV19
CASKKVAFTGELFF	TRBJ2-2	TRBV6-2/TRBV6-3
CSADSNSPLHF	TRBJ1-6	TRBV20-1
CASSSVRGTYEQYF	TRBJ2-7	TRBV5-1
CASSLDRVQETQYF	TRBJ2-5	TRBV14
CASSQDRDEGRGRTQHF	TRBJ1-5	TRBV4-2
CASSVGQGGTDTQYF	TRBJ2-3	TRBV12-3/TRBV12-4
CSARVRHFSYEQYF	TRBJ2-7	TRBV20-1
CASSYDGTGTNEKLFF	TRBJ1-4	TRBV6-2/TRBV6-3
CASSATGAVQLLF	TRBJ2-1	TRBV9
CASSYSVGDAWETQYF	TRBJ2-5	TRBV6-2/TRBV6-3
CASSSSGQGAFGNEKLFF	TRBJ1-4	TRBV7-8
CASSTSGDDTGELFF	TRBJ2-2	TRBV5-1
CSVEAPGGGFPYNEQFF	TRBJ2-1	TRBV29-1
CASSLELVSEQYF	TRBJ2-7	TRBV12-3/TRBV12-4
CASSLVRGGGNTIYF	TRBJ1-3	TRBV12-3/TRBV12-4
CASSYSAVNTEAFF	TRBJ1-1	TRBV6-2/TRBV6-3
CASSLGHYNSPLHF	TRBJ1-6	TRBV5-6
CASSAMGGDQPQHF	TRBJ1-5	TRBV9
CASSIRDSGGAYEQYF	TRBJ2-7	TRBV19
CSARDLLTSAVFSTDTQYF	TRBJ2-3	TRBV20-1
CASSPTDRNTEAFF	TRBJ1-1	TRBV28
CASSGSMVWDTQYF	TRBJ2-3	TRBV6-1
CASSQEMAGELFF	TRBJ2-2	TRBV4-2
CASSLLDSTTGELFF	TRBJ2-2	TRBV11-2
CASSLLEGEQFF	TRBJ2-1	TRBV7-2